The 32 T cell receptor beta chains below all came from one sample that was sequenced in a study of technical replicates of blood from a handful of donors. Clones were sequenced by immunoSEQ multiplex PCR, and TCRdb holds only the in-frame ones, with some missing. Among roughly 70,000 clones listed, under 98% were seen once. The sequenced material came from T cells isolated from PBMCs. The receptors were sampled from a human donor in good health.

The genes are TRBV27 and TRBJ2-6, with D tentatively TRBD1 (6 bases). The CDR3 spans 15 residues. Germline V gene sequence: CDR1 MNHEY, CDR2 SMNVEV (reference sequence). V was clipped by 6 bases and J by 4 bases, with 13 bases between them. The CDR3 DNA reads as TGTGCCAGCAGAGACAGGTCCCGGGGGGCCAACGTCCTGACTTTC. Protein sequence: CASRDRSRGANVLTF.

The chain recombines TRBV9 with TRBJ2-7; possible D gene TRBD2, 6 bases. CDR3 length equals 15 residues. Per germline, CDR1 SGDLS and CDR2 YYNGEE. V lost 0 bases and J 5 bases, leaving 15 bases between the germline ends. The CDR3: CASSVAYGGRDEQYF. DNA for the CDR3: TGTGCCAGCAGCGTAGCCTACGGGGGAAGGGACGAGCAGTACTTC.

This clone was recorded once. The genes are TRBV25-1 and TRBJ1-1; D may be TRBD1 (6 bases). The ends were cut back, 7 bases at V and 2 bases at J, with 14 bases in the middle. Germline loops: CDR1 MGHDK, CDR2 SYGVNS. The CDR3 runs 14 residues. CDR3 bases: TGTGCCAGCACACAAACAGGGTACAACACTGAAGCTTTCTTT. This codes for CASTQTGYNTEAFF.

The V call is TRBV15, the J call TRBJ1-2; 9 positions match TRBD1. V dropped 8 bases and J dropped 6; count of bases not matched to a gene: 10. Germline CDR1 LNHNV, CDR2 YYDKDF (reference sequence). The CDR3 consists of 14 residues. In DNA form, the CDR3 reads TGTGCCACCCAGCAAGGACAGGGGCCCGATGGCTACACCTTC. Translation gives CATQQGQGPDGYTF.

This chain connects TRBV4-1 to TRBJ1-2; D not resolved. Germline V lookup: CDR1 MGHRA, CDR2 YSYEKL. Trimming stripped 1 base from V and 4 bases from J, with 10 bases between. The CDR3 runs to 14 residues. CDR3 sequence reads: CASSQGTSSYGYTF. Here the CDR3 DNA reads TGCGCCAGCAGCCAAGGCACGTCCAGCTATGGCTACACCTTC.

The V gene is TRBV5-1, the J gene TRBJ2-1; 10 bases match TRBD1. J gave up 5 bases and V 6 bases, and 8 bases lay outside the gene matches. The length of the CDR3 is 15 residues. Germline assignment: CDR1 SGHRS and CDR2 YFSETQ. This CDR3 reads CASISGTGVHNEQFF. In DNA, the CDR3 is TGCGCCAGCATTTCCGGGACAGGGGTCCACAATGAGCAGTTCTTC.

The chain carries TRBV2 and TRBJ2-5, with 9 positions matching TRBD1. This CDR3 is built from 17 residues. Germline V gene sequence: CDR1 SNHLY, CDR2 FYNNEI. V dropped 0 bases and J dropped 1; count of bases not matched to a gene: 6. As DNA, the CDR3 is TGTGCCAGCAGTGAAGCGCTAAGGACAGGGGCCCAAGAGACCCAGTACTTC. Translating it yields CASSEALRTGAQETQYF.

The rearrangement joins TRBV4-3 to TRBJ2-1, with D maybe TRBD2 (5 bases). The V gene lost 0 bases and the J gene lost 13 bases, with 19 bases spanning the gap. CDR3 size: 15 residues. Per germline, CDR1 LGHNA and CDR2 YSLEER. The CDR3 coding sequence is TGCGCCAGCAGCCAAGAAAGAGGACTTTTACTGGGCCAGTTCTTC. It yields the protein CASSQERGLLLGQFF.

The gene calls are TRBV2 and TRBJ2-7; D gene unclear. This CDR3 is built from 12 residues. Germline loops: CDR1 SNHLY, CDR2 FYNNEI. V was clipped by 6 bases and J by 0 bases, with 6 bases between them. CDR3 residues: CASRQSSYEQYF. For the CDR3, the DNA is TGTGCCAGCAGACAAAGCTCCTACGAGCAGTACTTC.

This chain joins TRBV27 and TRBJ2-1, with TRBD2 matching over 9 bases. Germline V lookup: CDR1 MNHEY, CDR2 SMNVEV (reference sequence). The CDR3 is made up of 16 amino acids. The V segment lost 5 bases and the J segment 8 bases; nucleotides outside the gene matches: 13. The CDR3 reads CASSPIAGAVSDEQFF. CDR3 bases: TGTGCCAGCAGTCCTATAGCGGGAGCGGTTAGTGATGAGCAGTTCTTC.

The rearrangement links TRBV10-2 to TRBJ2-7; 8 positions match TRBD2. With 2 bases clipped from V and 4 bases from J, the junction kept 7 bases outside the gene matches. CDR1 is WSHSY and CDR2 is SAAADI in the germline V gene. The CDR3 spans 15 residues. The CDR3 sequence: CASSEATSVLYEQYF. The CDR3 DNA reads as TGCGCCAGCAGTGAGGCGACTAGCGTATTATACGAGCAGTACTTC.

V and J are TRBV5-4 and TRBJ2-2; D is perhaps TRBD2 (6 bases). The V and J ends lost 5 bases and 6 bases respectively, with 17 bases between them. Germline CDR1 and CDR2: SGHNT and YYREEE (reference sequence). The CDR3 length is 15 residues. CDR3 amino acids: CASSGGTSWAGELFF. DNA of the CDR3: TGTGCCAGCAGTGGGGGAACTAGCTGGGCCGGGGAGCTGTTTTTT.

V and J are TRBV29-1 and TRBJ2-7, with 11 positions matching TRBD1. Trimming took 6 bases from V and 5 from J; bases not matched to a gene: 6. The CDR3 consists of 13 residues. Per germline, CDR1 SQVTM and CDR2 ANQGSEA. CDR3 in DNA: TGCAGCGTGACATTGGACAGGGGGCACGAGCAGTACTTC. Residues: CSVTLDRGHEQYF.

The V and J genes are TRBV6-5 and TRBJ2-7; D is ambiguous. The germline CDR1 and CDR2 sequences are MNHEY and SVGAGI. V was clipped by 7 bases and J by 7 bases, with 14 bases between them. The CDR3 length is 12 residues. This CDR3 reads CASTHPSQEQYF. CDR3 nucleotides: TGTGCCAGCACCCACCCTAGTCAAGAGCAGTACTTC.

This chain uses TRBV11-2 with TRBJ1-1, with D possibly matching TRBD1 (6 bases). CDR1 SGHAT and CDR2 FQNNGV come from the germline V gene. The V end lost 0 bases, the J end lost 4 bases, and 12 bases lay between the germline ends. This CDR3 has 15 amino acids. CDR3 sequence (DNA): TGTGCCAGCAGCTTAGATATGGGGGCCGGCACTGAAGCTTTCTTT. Amino acid sequence: CASSLDMGAGTEAFF.

This chain uses TRBV4-2 with TRBJ2-3, with D possibly TRBD2 on 6 matching bases. The CDR3 has 15 residues. Germline V lookup: CDR1 LGHNA, CDR2 YNFKEQ. The V gene lost 2 bases and the J gene lost 2 bases, with 11 bases spanning the gap. The chain's CDR3 is CASSQTGLLTDTQYF. The CDR3 DNA reads TGTGCCAGCAGCCAAACGGGACTCCTCACAGATACGCAGTATTTT.

J is TRBJ2-1 and V is TRBV6-5; 12 bases line up with TRBD2. J was trimmed by 5 bases and V by 8 bases; bases with no gene match: 1. The CDR3 is made up of 13 amino acids. The germline V gene encodes CDR1 MNHEY and CDR2 SVGAGI. The CDR3 DNA is TGTGCCAGCGGACTAGCGGGGAACAATGAGCAGTTCTTC. Translated: CASGLAGNNEQFF.

The chain links TRBV15 to TRBJ2-3; 11 bases are a match to TRBD2. Germline-derived CDR1 and CDR2 are LNHNV and YYDKDF (reference sequence). The J segment lost 7 bases and the V segment lost 2 bases, leaving 20 bases of the junction unmatched. The CDR3 sequence is 20 residues long. The CDR3 spells CATSRPTGTSGLLGINTQYF. DNA of the CDR3: TGTGCCACCAGCAGACCGACCGGGACTAGCGGTTTACTGGGGATAAATACGCAGTATTTT.

The chain uses TRBV9 and TRBJ2-2; 8 bases match TRBD2. Germline assignment: CDR1 SGDLS and CDR2 YYNGEE. Trimming removed 0 bases from V and 2 bases from J; junction bases left unmatched: 3. The CDR3 totals 16 residues. The CDR3 here is CASSVAGGPNTGELFF. In DNA form, the CDR3 reads TGTGCCAGCAGCGTAGCGGGAGGGCCCAACACCGGGGAGCTGTTTTTT.

The sample holds one count of this clone. The chain links TRBV7-2 to TRBJ2-7, with D maybe TRBD2 (5 bases). V was cut by 5 bases and J by 5 bases, with 10 bases left in between. The CDR3 loop spans 12 amino acids. Germline CDR1 reads SGHTA; CDR2 reads FQGNSA. In DNA, the CDR3 is TGTGCCAGCAGCGGGTACGGGGACGAGCAGTACTTC. As protein: CASSGYGDEQYF.

CDR3 in amino acids: CASSGYSEQYF. The CDR3 coding sequence is TGTGCCAGCAGTGGGTATAGTGAGCAGTACTTC. The chain recombines TRBV25-1 with TRBJ2-7; D is unresolved. Trimming stripped 4 bases from V and 7 bases from J, with 8 bases between. The germline V gene has CDR1 MGHDK and CDR2 SYGVNS. There are 11 residues in the CDR3.

Written as DNA, the CDR3 is TGTGCCAGCTTCAGACTAGGGGACAATGAGCAGTTCTTC. Translation gives CASFRLGDNEQFF. This chain uses TRBV27 with TRBJ2-1; maybe TRBD2 (6 bases). The CDR3 length is 13 residues. CDR1 MNHEY and CDR2 SMNVEV come from the germline V gene (reference sequence). V lost 8 bases, J lost 5 bases, and 13 bases lay in between.

This clone came up once. The chain employs TRBV9 and TRBJ2-3, with 8 bases identical to TRBD2. Germline V lookup: CDR1 SGDLS, CDR2 YYNGEE. CDR3 length: 14 amino acids. The ends lost 2 bases at V and 2 bases at J; junction bases unmatched: 1. DNA for the CDR3: TGTGCCAGCAGCGTTAGCGGGATCACAGATACGCAGTATTTT. As protein: CASSVSGITDTQYF.

The chain uses TRBV6-6 and TRBJ2-7, with D perhaps matching TRBD1 (6 bases). Germline V CDR1 and CDR2: MNHNY, SVGAGI (reference sequence). The CDR3 runs 14 residues. For the CDR3, the DNA is TGTGCTTCCCGACAGGACAATTTTCCCTACGAGCAGTACTTC. Translation: CASRQDNFPYEQYF.

The chain recombines TRBV6-5 with TRBJ1-1; 12 bases align to TRBD1. This CDR3 has 16 amino acids. After removal of 0 bases from V and 5 bases from J, the junction contained 4 bases not matched to a gene. Germline V CDR1 and CDR2: MNHEY, SVGAGI. CDR3: CASSYSGTGGETEAFF. The CDR3 DNA sequence: TGTGCCAGCAGTTACTCCGGGACAGGGGGCGAAACTGAAGCTTTCTTT.

This chain links TRBV6-5 with TRBJ1-1; perhaps TRBD1 as D (5 bases). This CDR3 comprises 15 residues. Germline V gene data show CDR1 as MNHEY and CDR2 as SVGAGI. Trimming removed 6 bases from V and 0 bases from J, with 14 bases in between. The chain's CDR3 is CASSPRLGVNTEAFF. CDR3 nucleotides: TGTGCCAGCAGCCCTCGGTTAGGGGTGAACACTGAAGCTTTCTTT.

The rearrangement links TRBV28 to TRBJ2-1; weak D call: TRBD2 (6 bases). From germline, CDR1 is MDHEN and CDR2 SYDVKM. The CDR3 runs to 14 residues. Trimming took off 7 bases at V and 5 bases at J, with 15 bases between the two ends. The CDR3 nucleotides read TGTGCCAGCACCATAGGGACTTTTAACAATGAGCAGTTCTTC. The encoded protein is CASTIGTFNNEQFF.

The gene calls are TRBV28 and TRBJ1-1; D uncertain. The CDR3 extends over 13 amino acids. Germline CDR1 is MDHEN and CDR2 is SYDVKM. V lost 7 bases, J lost 6 bases, and 15 bases lay in between. The CDR3 nucleotides are TGTGCCAGCATAACGGGAAGTGTCCCTGAAGCTTTCTTT. This codes for CASITGSVPEAFF.

J is TRBJ2-3 and V is TRBV6-1, with TRBD2 identical over 8 bases. Germline trimming cut 4 bases from V and 7 bases from J; bases unmatched to any gene: 1. This CDR3 contains 12 residues. Germline V gene lookup returns CDR1 MNHNS and CDR2 SASEGT. CDR3 loop: CASSGGGNTQYF. The CDR3 coding sequence is TGTGCCAGCAGTGGCGGGGGGAATACGCAGTATTTT.

The V and J genes are TRBV11-2 and TRBJ2-1; 7 nucleotides align to TRBD1. CDR3 length: 14 amino acids. V shed 5 bases, J shed 7 bases, and the junction held 8 bases outside the gene matches. Germline-derived CDR1 and CDR2 are SGHAT and FQNNGV. The CDR3 DNA is TGTGCCAGCAGCCTGACAGGGTTTGGGAATGAGCAGTTCTTC. It codes for CASSLTGFGNEQFF.

The CDR3 loop is CLAGEPITGELFF. The CDR3 region has the DNA TGTTTAGCGGGAGAGCCCATAACCGGGGAGCTGTTTTTT. This chain joins TRBV6-5 and TRBJ2-2, with 9 positions matching TRBD2. The CDR3 loop spans 13 amino acids. Germline V gene sequence: CDR1 MNHEY, CDR2 SVGAGI.

The chain employs TRBV5-4 and TRBJ2-7; 9 bases line up with TRBD1. The CDR3 is made up of 14 amino acids. With V trimmed by 4 bases and J by 2 bases, 4 bases remained unmatched. CDR1 is SGHNT, CDR2 YYREEE, per germline (reference sequence). CDR3 sequence: CASSQGQGPYEQYF. The CDR3 nucleotides read TGTGCCAGCAGCCAGGGACAGGGACCCTACGAGCAGTACTTC.